This T cell receptor beta chain was found in a study of T cells expressing NK-cell markers. For the study at large: The TCR beta repertoires originated in sorted CD3+CD56+NKG2C+, CD3+CD56+NKG2C- and CD3+CD56-NKG2C+ T cells. Seven of the eight sequenced donors were classified as HCMV-seropositive, and one was classified as seronegative.

Remarks on this clonotype: Its antigen is unidentified.

TCR beta cDNA was made by 5'RACE template switching with UMIs. With the 5' RACE reads reprocessed, TCRdb shows one record per CDR3 protein and no DNA. This sample's clone table lists a few hundred thousand distinct CDR3 sequences. Study outcomes and limitations: The study found these clonotypes also leading the CD3+CD56-NKG2C+ fraction in four donors.

Germline CDR1 DFQATT, CDR2 SNEGSKA (reference sequence). This CDR3 comprises 13 residues. The J gene is TRBJ1-5, the V gene TRBV20-1. Sequencing was done on a sample of blood T cells: a sorted CD56 or NKG2C T cell subset, CD4+ or CD8+ T cells, or bulk PBMC T cells (not recorded which). This sequence was found in a man between 18 and 69 years old in good health. CDR3 protein: CSARREGGQPQHF.